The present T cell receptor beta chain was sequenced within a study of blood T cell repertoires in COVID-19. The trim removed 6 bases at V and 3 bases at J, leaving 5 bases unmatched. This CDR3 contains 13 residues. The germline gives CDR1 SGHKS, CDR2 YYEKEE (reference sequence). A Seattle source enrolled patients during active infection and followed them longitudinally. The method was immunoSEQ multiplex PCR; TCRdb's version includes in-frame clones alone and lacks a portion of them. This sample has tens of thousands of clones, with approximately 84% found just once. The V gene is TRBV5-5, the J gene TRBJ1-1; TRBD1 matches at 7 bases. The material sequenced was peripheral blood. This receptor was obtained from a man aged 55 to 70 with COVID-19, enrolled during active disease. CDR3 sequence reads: CASIQGVDTEAFF. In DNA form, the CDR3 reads TGTGCCAGCATCCAGGGGGTCGACACTGAAGCTTTCTTT.